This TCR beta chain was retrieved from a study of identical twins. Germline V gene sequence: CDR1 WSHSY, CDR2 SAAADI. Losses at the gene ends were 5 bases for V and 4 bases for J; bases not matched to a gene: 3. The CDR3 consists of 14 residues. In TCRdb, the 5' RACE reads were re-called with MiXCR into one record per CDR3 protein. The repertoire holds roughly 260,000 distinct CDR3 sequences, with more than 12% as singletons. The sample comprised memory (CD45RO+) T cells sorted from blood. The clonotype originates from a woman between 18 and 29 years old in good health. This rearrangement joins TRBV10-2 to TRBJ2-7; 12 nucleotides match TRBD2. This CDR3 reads CASSSSGGAYEQYF. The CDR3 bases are TGCGCCAGCAGTTCTAGCGGGGGGGCTTACGAGCAGTACTTC.